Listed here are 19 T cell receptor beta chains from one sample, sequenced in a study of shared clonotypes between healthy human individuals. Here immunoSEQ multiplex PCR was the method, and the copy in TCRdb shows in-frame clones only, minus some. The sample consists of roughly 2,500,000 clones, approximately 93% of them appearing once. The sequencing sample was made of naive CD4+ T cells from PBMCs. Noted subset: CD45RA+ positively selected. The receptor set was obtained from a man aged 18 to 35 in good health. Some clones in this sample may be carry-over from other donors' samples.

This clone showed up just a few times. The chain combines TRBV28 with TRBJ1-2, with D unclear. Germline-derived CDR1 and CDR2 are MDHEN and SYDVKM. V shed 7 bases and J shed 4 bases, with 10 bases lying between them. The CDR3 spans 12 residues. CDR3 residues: CASNPGFYGYTF. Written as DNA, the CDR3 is TGTGCCAGCAACCCCGGGTTCTATGGCTACACCTTC.

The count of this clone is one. The CDR3 is CASSPDFIYAYEQYF. Written as DNA, the CDR3 is TGTGCCAGCAGTCCCGACTTTATCTACGCCTACGAGCAGTACTTC. This chain links TRBV27 with TRBJ2-7; D is uncertain. V lost 5 bases and J 2 bases, leaving 16 bases between the germline ends. Germline V gives CDR1 MNHEY, CDR2 SMNVEV (reference sequence). The CDR3 consists of 15 residues.

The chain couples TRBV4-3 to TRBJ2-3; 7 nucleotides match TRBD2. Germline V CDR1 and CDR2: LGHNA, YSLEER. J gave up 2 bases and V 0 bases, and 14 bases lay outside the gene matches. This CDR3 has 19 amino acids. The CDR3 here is CASSQDWLPSGKLTDTQYF. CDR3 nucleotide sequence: TGCGCCAGCAGCCAAGATTGGCTTCCGAGCGGGAAGCTCACAGATACGCAGTATTTT.

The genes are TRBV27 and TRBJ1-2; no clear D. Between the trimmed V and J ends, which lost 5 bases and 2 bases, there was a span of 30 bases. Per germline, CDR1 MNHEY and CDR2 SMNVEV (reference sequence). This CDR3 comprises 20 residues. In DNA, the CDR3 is TGTGCCAGCAGTCCGTATAGGGTCAGGATAGAGGGTTCCCCGAACTATGGCTACACCTTC. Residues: CASSPYRVRIEGSPNYGYTF.

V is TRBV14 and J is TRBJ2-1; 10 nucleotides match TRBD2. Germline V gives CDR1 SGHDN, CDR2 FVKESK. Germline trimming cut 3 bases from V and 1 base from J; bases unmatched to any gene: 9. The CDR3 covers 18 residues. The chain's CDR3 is CASSHEPRGLASYNEQFF. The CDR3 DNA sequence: TGTGCCAGCAGCCACGAACCCCGGGGACTAGCGTCCTACAATGAGCAGTTCTTC.

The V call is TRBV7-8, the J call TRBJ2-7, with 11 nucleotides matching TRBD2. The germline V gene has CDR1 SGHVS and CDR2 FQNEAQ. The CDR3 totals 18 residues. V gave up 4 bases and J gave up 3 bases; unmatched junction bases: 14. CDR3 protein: CASSSSWASGRLDYEQYF. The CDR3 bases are TGTGCCAGCAGCTCAAGTTGGGCTAGCGGGAGGCTAGACTACGAGCAGTACTTC.

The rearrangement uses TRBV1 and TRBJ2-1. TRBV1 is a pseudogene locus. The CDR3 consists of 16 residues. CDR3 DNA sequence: TGCACCAGCAGCCAGGGGGTGTGCCAAATCTACAATGAGCAGTTCTTC. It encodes CTSSQGVCQIYNEQFF.

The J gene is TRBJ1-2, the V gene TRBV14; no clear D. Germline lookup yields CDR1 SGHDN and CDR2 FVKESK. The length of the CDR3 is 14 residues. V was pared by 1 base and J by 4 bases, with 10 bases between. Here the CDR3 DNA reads TGTGCCAGCAGCCAAGTACTGTCGGGCTATGGCTACACCTTC. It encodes CASSQVLSGYGYTF.

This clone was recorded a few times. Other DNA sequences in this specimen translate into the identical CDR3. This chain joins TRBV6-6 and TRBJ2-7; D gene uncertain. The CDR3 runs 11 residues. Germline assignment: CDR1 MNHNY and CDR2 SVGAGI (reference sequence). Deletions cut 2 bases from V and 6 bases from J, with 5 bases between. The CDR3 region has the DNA TGTGCCAGCAGTTACCTCGGCGAGCAGTACTTC. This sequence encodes CASSYLGEQYF.

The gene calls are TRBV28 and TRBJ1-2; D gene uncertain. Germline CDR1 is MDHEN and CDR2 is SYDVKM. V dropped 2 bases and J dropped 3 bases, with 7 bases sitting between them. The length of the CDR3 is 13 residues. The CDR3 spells CASSLGPYYGYTF. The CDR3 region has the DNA TGTGCCAGCAGTTTAGGCCCCTACTATGGCTACACCTTC.

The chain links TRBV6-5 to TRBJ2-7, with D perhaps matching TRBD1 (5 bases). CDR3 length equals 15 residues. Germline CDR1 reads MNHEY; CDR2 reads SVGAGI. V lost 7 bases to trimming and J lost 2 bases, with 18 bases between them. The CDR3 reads CASKLWGSPTYEQYF. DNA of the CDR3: TGTGCCAGCAAACTTTGGGGCAGCCCCACCTACGAGCAGTACTTC.

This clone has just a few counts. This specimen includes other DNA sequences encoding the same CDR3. This CDR3 is CSVEGQGYEQYF. For the CDR3, the DNA is TGCAGCGTTGAGGGACAGGGGTACGAGCAGTACTTC. The chain employs TRBV29-1 and TRBJ2-7; 10 nucleotides match TRBD1. CDR1 is SQVTM, CDR2 ANQGSEA, per germline. CDR3 size: 12 residues. V lost 3 bases to trimming and J lost 4 bases; unmatched junction nucleotides: 0.

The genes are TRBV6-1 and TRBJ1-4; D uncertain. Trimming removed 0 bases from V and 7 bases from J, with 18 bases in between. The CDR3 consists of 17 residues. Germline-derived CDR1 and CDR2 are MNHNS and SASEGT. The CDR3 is CASSEALIVLPPEKLFF. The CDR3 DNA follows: TGTGCCAGCAGTGAAGCGCTTATAGTCCTACCTCCTGAAAAACTGTTTTTT.

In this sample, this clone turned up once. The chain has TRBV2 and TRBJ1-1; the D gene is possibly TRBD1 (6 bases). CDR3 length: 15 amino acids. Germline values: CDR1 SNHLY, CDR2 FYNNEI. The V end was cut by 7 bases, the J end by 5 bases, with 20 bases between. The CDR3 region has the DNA TGTGCCAGCAAATCGGACTGGGAGAGGGGGACTGAAGCTTTCTTT. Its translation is CASKSDWERGTEAFF. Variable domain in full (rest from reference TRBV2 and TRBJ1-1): EPEVTQTPSHQVTQMGQEVILRCVPISNHLYFYWYRQILGQKVEFLVSFYNNEISEKSEIFDDQFSVERPDGSNFTLKIRSTKLEDSAMYFCASKSDWERGTEAFFGQGTRLTVV.

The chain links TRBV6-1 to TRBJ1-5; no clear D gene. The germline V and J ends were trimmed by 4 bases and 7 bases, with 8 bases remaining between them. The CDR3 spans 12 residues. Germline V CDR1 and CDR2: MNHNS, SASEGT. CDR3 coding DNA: TGTGCCAGCAGTGTGGGGTACCAGCCCCAGCATTTT. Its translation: CASSVGYQPQHF.

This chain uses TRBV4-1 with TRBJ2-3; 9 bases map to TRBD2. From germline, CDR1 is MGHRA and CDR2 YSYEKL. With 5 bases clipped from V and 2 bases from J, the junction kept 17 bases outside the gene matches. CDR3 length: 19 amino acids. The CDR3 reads CASSKQGTSPTRYTDTQYF. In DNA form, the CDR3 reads TGCGCCAGCAGCAAACAGGGGACTAGCCCCACCAGATACACAGATACGCAGTATTTT.

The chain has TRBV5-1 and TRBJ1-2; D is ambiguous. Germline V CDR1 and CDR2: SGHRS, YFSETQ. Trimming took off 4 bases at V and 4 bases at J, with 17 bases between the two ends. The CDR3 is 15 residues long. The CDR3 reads CASSPDGSPFYGYTF. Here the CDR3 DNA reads TGCGCCAGCAGCCCAGACGGCAGTCCCTTCTATGGCTACACCTTC.

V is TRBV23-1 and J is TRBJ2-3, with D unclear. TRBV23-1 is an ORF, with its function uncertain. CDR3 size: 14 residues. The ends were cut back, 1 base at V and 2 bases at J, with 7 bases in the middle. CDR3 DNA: TGCGCCAGCAGTCAATGGGCGCTCACAGATACGCAGTATTTT. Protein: CASSQWALTDTQYF.

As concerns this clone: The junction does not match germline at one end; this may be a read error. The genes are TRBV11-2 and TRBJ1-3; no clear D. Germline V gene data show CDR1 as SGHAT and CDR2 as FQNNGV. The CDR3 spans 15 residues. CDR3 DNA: TGTGCCAGCACCTTATCGGCTATTTCTGGAAACACCATATATTTT. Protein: CASTLSAISGNTIYF.